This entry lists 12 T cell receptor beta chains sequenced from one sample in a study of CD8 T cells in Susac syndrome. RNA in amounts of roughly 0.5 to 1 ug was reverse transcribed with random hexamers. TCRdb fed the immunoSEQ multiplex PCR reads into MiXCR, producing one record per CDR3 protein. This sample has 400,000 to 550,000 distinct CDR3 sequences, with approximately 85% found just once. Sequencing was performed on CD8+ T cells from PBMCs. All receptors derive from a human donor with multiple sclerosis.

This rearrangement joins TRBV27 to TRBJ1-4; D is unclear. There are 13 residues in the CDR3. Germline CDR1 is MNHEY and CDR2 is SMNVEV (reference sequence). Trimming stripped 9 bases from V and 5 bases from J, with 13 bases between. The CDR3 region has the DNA TGTGCCAGTAAACACGGCGCGAATGAAAAACTGTTTTTT. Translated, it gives CASKHGANEKLFF.

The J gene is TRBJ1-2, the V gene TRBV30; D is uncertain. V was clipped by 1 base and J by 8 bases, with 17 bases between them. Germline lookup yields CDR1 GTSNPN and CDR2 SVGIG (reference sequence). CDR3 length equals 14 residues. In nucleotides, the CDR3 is TGTGCCTGGAGTGGAGAGGGTGACAAGGAGGGCTACACCTTC. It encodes CAWSGEGDKEGYTF.

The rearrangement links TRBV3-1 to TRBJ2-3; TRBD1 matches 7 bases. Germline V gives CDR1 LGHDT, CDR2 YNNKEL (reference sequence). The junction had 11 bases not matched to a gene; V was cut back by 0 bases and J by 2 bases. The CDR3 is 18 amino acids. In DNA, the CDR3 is TGTGCCAGCAGCCAAGAGGGGGCCGAGGGGGCCGACACAGATACGCAGTATTTT. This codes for CASSQEGAEGADTDTQYF.

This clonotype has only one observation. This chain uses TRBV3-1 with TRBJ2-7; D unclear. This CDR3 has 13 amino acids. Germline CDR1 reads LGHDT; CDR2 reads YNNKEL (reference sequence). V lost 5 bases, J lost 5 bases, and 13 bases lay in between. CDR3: CASSDPSRDEQYF. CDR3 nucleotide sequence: TGTGCCAGCAGCGATCCGTCCCGAGACGAGCAGTACTTC.

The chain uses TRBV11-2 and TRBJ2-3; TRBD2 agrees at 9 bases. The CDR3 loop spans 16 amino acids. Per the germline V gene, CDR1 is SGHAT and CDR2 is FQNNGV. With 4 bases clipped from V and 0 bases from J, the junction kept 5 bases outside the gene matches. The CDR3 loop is CASSSSGGPSTDTQYF. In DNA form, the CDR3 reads TGTGCCAGCAGCTCCAGCGGGGGGCCTAGCACAGATACGCAGTATTTT. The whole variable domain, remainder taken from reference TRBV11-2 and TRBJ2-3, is EAGVAQSPRYKIIEKRQSVAFWCNPISGHATLYWYQQILGQGPKLLIQFQNNGVVDDSQLPKDRFSAERLKGVDSTLKIQPAKLEDSAVYLCASSSSGGPSTDTQYFGPGTRLTVL.

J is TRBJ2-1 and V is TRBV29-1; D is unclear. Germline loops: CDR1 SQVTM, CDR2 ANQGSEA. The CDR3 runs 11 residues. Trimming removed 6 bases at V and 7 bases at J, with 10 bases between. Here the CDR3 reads CSVLPGNEQFF. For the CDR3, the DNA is TGCAGCGTCCTCCCAGGTAATGAGCAGTTCTTC.

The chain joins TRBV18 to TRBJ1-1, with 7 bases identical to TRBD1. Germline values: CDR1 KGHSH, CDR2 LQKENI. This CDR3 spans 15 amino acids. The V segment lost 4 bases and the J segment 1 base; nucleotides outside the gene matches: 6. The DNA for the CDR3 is TGTGCCAGCTCACAACTGGGACAGTGGAACACTGAAGCTTTCTTT. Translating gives CASSQLGQWNTEAFF.

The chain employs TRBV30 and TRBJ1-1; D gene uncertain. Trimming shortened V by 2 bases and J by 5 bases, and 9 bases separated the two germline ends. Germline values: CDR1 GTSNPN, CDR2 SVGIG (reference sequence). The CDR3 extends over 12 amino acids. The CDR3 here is CAWSTGRTEAFF. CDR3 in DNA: TGTGCCTGGAGTACCGGGAGGACTGAAGCTTTCTTT. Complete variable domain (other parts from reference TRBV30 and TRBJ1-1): SQTIHQWPATLVQPVGSPLSLECTVEGTSNPNLYWYRQAAGRGLQLLFYSVGIGQISSEVPQNLSASRPQDRQFILSSKKLLLSDSGFYLCAWSTGRTEAFFGQGTRLTVV.

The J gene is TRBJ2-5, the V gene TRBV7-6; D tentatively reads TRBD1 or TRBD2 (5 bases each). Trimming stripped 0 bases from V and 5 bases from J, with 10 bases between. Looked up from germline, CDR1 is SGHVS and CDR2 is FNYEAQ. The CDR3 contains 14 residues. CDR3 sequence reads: CASSLAEGYETQYF. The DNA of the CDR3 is TGTGCCAGCAGCTTAGCAGAGGGGTACGAGACCCAGTACTTC.

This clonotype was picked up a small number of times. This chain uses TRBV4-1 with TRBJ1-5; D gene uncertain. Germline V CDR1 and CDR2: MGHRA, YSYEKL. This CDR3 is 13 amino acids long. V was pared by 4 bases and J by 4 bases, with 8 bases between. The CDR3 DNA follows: TGCGCCAGCAGCCCCGAAATTAATCAGCCCCAGCATTTT. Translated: CASSPEINQPQHF.

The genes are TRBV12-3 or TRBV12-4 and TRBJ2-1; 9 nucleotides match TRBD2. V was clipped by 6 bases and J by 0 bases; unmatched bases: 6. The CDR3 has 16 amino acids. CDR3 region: CASREREDFSYNEQFF. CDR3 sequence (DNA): TGTGCCAGCAGGGAGCGGGAGGACTTCTCCTACAATGAGCAGTTCTTC.

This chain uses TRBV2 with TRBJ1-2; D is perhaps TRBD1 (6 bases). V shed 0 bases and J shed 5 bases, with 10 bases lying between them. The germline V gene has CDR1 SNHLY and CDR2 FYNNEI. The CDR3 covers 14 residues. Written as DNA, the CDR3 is TGTGCCAGCAGTGAAGCGGGGACACCGTATGGCTACACCTTC. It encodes CASSEAGTPYGYTF. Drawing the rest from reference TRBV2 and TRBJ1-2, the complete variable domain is EPEVTQTPSHQVTQMGQEVILRCVPISNHLYFYWYRQILGQKVEFLVSFYNNEISEKSEIFDDQFSVERPDGSNFTLKIRSTKLEDSAMYFCASSEAGTPYGYTFGSGTRLTVV.